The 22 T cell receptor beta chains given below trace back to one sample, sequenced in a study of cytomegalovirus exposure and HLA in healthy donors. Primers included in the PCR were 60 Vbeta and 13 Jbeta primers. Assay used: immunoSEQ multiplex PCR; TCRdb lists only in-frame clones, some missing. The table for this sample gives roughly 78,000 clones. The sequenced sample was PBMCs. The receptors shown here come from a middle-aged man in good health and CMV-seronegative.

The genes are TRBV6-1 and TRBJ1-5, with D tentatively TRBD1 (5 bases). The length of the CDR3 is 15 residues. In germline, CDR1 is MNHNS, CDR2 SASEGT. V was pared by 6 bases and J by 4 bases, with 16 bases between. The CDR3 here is CASSPPGGNNQPQHF. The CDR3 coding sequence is TGTGCCAGCAGCCCACCTGGGGGGAATAATCAGCCCCAGCATTTT.

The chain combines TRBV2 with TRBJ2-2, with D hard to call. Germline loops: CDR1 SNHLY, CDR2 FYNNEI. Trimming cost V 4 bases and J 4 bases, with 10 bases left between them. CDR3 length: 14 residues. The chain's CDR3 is CASSGRGTTGELFF. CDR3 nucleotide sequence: TGTGCCAGCAGTGGACGCGGAACCACCGGGGAGCTGTTTTTT.

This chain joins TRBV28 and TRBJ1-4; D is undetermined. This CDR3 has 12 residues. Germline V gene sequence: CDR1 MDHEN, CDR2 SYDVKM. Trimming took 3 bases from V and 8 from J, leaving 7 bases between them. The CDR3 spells CASSLSGEKLFF. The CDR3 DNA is TGTGCCAGCAGTTTGTCAGGCGAAAAACTGTTTTTT.

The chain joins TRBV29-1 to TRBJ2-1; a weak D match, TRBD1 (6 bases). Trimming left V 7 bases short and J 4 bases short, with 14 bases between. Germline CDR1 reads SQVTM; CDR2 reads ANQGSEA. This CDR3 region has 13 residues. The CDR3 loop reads CSAKLDRYNEQFF. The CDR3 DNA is TGCAGCGCAAAATTGGACAGATACAATGAGCAGTTCTTC.

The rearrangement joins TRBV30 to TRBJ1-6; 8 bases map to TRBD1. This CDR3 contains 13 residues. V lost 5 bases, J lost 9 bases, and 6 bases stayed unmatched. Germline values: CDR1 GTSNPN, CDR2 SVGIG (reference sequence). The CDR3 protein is CAWADRVGSPLHF. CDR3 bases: TGTGCCTGGGCGGACAGGGTGGGTTCACCCCTCCACTTT.

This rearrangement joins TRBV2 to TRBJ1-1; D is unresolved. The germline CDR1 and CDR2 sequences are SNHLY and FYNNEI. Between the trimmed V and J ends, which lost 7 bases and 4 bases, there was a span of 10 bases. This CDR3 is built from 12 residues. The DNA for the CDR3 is TGTGCCAGCACAGAGGGCTCCACTGAAGCTTTCTTT. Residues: CASTEGSTEAFF.

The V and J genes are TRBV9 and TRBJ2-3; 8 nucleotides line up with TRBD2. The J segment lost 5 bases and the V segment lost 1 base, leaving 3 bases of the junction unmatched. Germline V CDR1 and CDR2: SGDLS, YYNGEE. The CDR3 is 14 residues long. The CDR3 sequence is CASSVRTSGDTQYF. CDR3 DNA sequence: TGTGCCAGCAGCGTACGAACTAGCGGAGATACGCAGTATTTT. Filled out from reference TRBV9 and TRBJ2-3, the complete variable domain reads DSGVTQTPKHLITATGQRVTLRCSPRSGDLSVYWYQQSLDQGLQFLIQYYNGEERAKGNILERFSAQQFPDLHSELNLSSLELGDSALYFCASSVRTSGDTQYFGPGTRLTVL.

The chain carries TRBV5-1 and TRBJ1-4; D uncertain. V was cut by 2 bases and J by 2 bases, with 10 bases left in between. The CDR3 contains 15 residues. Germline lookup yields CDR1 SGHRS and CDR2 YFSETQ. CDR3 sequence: CASSLAGRTNEKLFF. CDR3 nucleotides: TGCGCCAGCAGCTTAGCGGGGAGGACTAATGAAAAACTGTTTTTT.

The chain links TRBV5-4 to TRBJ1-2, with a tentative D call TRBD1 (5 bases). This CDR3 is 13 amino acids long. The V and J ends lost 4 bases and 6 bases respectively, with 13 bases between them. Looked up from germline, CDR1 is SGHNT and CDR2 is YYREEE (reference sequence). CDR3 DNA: TGTGCCAGCAGCCCGATACAGGTGGATGGCTACACCTTC. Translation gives CASSPIQVDGYTF.

In DNA, the CDR3 is TGTGCCAGCAGCTCAAACAGGTACCTCTACTACGAGCAGTACTTC. This sequence encodes CASSSNRYLYYEQYF. V and J are TRBV11-1 and TRBJ2-7, with TRBD1 as a possible D gene (5 bases). Germline lookup yields CDR1 SGHAT and CDR2 FQDESV (reference sequence). V gave up 4 bases and J gave up 3 bases, with 16 bases separating them. The length of the CDR3 is 15 residues.

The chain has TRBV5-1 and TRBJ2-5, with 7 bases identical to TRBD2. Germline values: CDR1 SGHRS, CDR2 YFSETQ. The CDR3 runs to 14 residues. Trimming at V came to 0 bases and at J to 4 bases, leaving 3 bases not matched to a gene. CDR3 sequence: CASSLASGVETQYF. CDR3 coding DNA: TGCGCCAGCAGCTTGGCAAGCGGGGTAGAGACCCAGTACTTC.

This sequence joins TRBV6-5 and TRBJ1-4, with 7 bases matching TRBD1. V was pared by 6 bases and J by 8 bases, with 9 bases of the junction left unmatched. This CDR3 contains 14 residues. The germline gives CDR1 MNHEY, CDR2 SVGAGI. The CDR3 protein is CASRYRQGREKLFF. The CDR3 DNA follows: TGTGCCAGCAGATATAGACAGGGAAGAGAAAAACTGTTTTTT.

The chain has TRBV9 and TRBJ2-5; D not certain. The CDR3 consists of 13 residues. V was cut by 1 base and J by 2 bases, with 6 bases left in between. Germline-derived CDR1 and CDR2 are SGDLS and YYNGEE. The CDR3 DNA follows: TGTGCCAGCAGCGTAAACTCACAAGAGACCCAGTACTTC. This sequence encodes CASSVNSQETQYF.

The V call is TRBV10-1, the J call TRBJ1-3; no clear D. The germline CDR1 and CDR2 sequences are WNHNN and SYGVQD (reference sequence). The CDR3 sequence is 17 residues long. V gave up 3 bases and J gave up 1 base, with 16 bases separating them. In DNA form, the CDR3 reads TGCGCCAGCAGTGATACCGGGGTCAATCTTTCTGGAAACACCATATATTTT. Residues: CASSDTGVNLSGNTIYF.

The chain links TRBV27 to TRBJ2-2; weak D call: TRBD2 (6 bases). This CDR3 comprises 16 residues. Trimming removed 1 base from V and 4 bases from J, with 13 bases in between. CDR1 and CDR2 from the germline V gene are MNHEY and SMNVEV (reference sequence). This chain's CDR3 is CASSLYQNGGTGELFF. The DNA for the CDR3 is TGTGCCAGCAGTTTATACCAAAACGGGGGCACCGGGGAGCTGTTTTTT.

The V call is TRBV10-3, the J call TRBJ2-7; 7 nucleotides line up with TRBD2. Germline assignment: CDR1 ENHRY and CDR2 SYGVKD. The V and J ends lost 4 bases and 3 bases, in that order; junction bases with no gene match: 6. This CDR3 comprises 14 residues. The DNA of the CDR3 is TGTGCCATCAGTGGCGGGGGAAGCAGCTACGAGCAGTACTTC. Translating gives CAISGGGSSYEQYF.

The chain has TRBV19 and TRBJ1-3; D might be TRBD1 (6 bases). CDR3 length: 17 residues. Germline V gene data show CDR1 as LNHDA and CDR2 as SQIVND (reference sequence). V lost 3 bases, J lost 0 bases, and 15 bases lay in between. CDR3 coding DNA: TGTGCCAGTAGTATCCTTTTGAGGGGGAGCTCTGGAAACACCATATATTTT. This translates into CASSILLRGSSGNTIYF. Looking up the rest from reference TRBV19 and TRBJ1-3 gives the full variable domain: DGGITQSPKYLFRKEGQNVTLSCEQNLNHDAMYWYRQDPGQGLRLIYYSQIVNDFQKGDIAEGYSVSREKKESFPLTVTSAQKNPTAFYLCASSILLRGSSGNTIYFGEGSWLTVV.

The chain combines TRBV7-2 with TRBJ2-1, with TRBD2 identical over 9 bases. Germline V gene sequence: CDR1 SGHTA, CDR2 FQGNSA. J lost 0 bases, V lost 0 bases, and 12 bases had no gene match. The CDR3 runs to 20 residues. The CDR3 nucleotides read TGTGCCAGCAGCTTAGCCTTCACCCCTAGCGGGGTAAGCTCCTACAATGAGCAGTTCTTC. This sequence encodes CASSLAFTPSGVSSYNEQFF. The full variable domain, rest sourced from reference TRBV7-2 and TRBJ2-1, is GAGVSQSPSNKVTEKGKDVELRCDPISGHTALYWYRQSLGQGLEFLIYFQGNSAPDKSGLPSDRFSAERTGGSVSTLTIQRTQQEDSAVYLCASSLAFTPSGVSSYNEQFFGPGTRLTVL.

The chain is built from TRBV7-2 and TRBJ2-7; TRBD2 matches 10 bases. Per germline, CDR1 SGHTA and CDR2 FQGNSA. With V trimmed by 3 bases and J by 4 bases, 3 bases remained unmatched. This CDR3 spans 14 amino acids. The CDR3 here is CASSFTSGAYEQYF. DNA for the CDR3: TGTGCCAGCAGCTTTACTAGCGGGGCATACGAGCAGTACTTC.

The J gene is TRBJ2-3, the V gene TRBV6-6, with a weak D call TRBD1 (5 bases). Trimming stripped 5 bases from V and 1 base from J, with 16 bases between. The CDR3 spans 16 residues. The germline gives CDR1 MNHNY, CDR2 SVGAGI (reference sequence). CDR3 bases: TGTGCCAGCAGTCACCCCACCGGCAGGGGCACAGATACGCAGTATTTT. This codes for CASSHPTGRGTDTQYF.

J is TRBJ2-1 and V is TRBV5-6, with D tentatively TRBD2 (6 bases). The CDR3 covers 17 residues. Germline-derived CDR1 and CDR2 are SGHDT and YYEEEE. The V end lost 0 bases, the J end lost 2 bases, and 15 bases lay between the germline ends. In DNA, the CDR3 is TGTGCCAGCAGCTTGGCCCCTCTTAGCGGAACCTACAATGAGCAGTTCTTC. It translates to CASSLAPLSGTYNEQFF.

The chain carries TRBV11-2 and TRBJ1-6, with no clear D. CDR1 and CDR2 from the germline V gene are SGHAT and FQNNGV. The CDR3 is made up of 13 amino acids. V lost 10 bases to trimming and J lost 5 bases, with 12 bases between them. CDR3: CATLGVNNSPLHF. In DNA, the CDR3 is TGTGCCACCTTGGGAGTAAATAATTCACCCCTCCACTTT.